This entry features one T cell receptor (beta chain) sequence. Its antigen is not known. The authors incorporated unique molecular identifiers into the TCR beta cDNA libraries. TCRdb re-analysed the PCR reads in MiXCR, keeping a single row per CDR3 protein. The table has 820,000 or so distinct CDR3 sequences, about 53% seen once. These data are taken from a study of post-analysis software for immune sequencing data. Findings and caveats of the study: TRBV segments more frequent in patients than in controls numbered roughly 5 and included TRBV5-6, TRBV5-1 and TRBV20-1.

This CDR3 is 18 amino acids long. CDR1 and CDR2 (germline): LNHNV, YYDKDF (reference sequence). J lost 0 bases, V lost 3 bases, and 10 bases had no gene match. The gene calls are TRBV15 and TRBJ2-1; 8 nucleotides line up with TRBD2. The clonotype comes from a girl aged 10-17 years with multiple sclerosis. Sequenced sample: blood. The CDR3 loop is CATSRKGAGASSYNEQFF. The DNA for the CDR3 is TGTGCCACCAGCAGGAAAGGAGCGGGGGCGAGCTCCTACAATGAGCAGTTCTTC.